The 15 T cell receptor beta chains in this list originate from one sample, sequenced in a study of human T cells and chemical hapten exposure. Stated time point: patch test 3, about 24 weeks after DPC sensitization. Regarding treatment: therapeutic diphenylcyclopropenone sensitization with weekly scalp DPC. TCRdb passed the RACE reads through MiXCR, listing each CDR3 protein once. Among roughly 100,000 distinct CDR3 sequences listed, nearly 35% were seen once. Sequenced material: whole blood, taken in connection with sensitization to the hapten diphenylcyclopropenone (DPC). All receptors come from a man aged 35 to 55 with alopecia areata. Some clones in this sample may be carry-over from other donors' samples.

V usage is TRBV2 and J usage is TRBJ1-1; D is perhaps TRBD1 (5 bases). The V and J ends lost 7 bases and 0 bases respectively, with 12 bases between them. The CDR3 runs 14 residues. Germline V gives CDR1 SNHLY, CDR2 FYNNEI. The CDR3 spells CASTKTVLNTEAFF. The CDR3 nucleotides read TGTGCCAGCACCAAGACAGTCCTGAACACTGAAGCTTTCTTT.

The chain is built from TRBV6-2 or TRBV6-3 and TRBJ2-3; 7 bases map to TRBD2. The J segment lost 5 bases and the V segment lost 2 bases, leaving 4 bases of the junction unmatched. Germline-derived CDR1 and CDR2 are MNHEY and SVGEGT. The CDR3 is 14 residues long. The CDR3: CASSYTLAVDTQYF. The CDR3 DNA reads TGTGCCAGCAGTTACACCCTAGCGGTAGATACGCAGTATTTT.

This clonotype turned up a few times. This chain connects TRBV6-5 to TRBJ2-7; 12 bases match TRBD2. Germline-derived CDR1 and CDR2 are MNHEY and SVGAGI. The CDR3 has 15 residues. Losses at the gene ends were 6 bases for V and 2 bases for J; bases not matched to a gene: 5. The CDR3 DNA reads as TGTGCCAGCAGGTCCCTAGCGGGAGGGCCCTACGAGCAGTACTTC. Protein product: CASRSLAGGPYEQYF.

The chain carries TRBV29-1 and TRBJ2-5, with D perhaps matching TRBD1 (5 bases). V lost 6 bases, J lost 4 bases, and 12 bases lay in between. The CDR3 is made up of 12 amino acids. Germline V gene lookup returns CDR1 SQVTM and CDR2 ANQGSEA. Here the CDR3 reads CSVVGVVETQYF. In DNA form, the CDR3 reads TGCAGCGTCGTAGGGGTAGTAGAGACCCAGTACTTC.

This clonotype was detected a few times. J is TRBJ2-7 and V is TRBV28; 8 bases line up with TRBD2. Germline V CDR1 and CDR2: MDHEN, SYDVKM. The length of the CDR3 is 17 residues. J lost 4 bases, V lost 1 base, and 12 bases had no gene match. The CDR3 sequence: CASSLYPPGREDYEQYV. The DNA for the CDR3 is TGTGCCAGCAGTTTATATCCCCCCGGGCGGGAGGATTACGAGCAGTACGTC.

The V call is TRBV20-1, the J call TRBJ1-5; D gene uncertain. The V end was cut by 3 bases, the J end by 10 bases, with 13 bases between. Germline-derived CDR1 and CDR2 are DFQATT and SNEGSKA (reference sequence). The CDR3 has 12 residues. In nucleotides, the CDR3 is TGCAGTGCTAGCGATCGAGGTATACCCCAGCATTTT. It yields the protein CSASDRGIPQHF.

This clonotype turned up a few times. The rearrangement links TRBV6-2 or TRBV6-3 to TRBJ2-1; no reliable D call. This CDR3 spans 13 amino acids. V lost 6 bases, J lost 6 bases, and 12 bases lay in between. The germline V gene has CDR1 MNHEY and CDR2 SVGEGT. The CDR3 region has the DNA TGTGCCAGCAGGCCCAACCCTAGCAATGAGCAGTTCTTC. It translates to CASRPNPSNEQFF.

The chain has TRBV28 and TRBJ1-3; D is unresolved. This CDR3 contains 18 residues. The germline V gene encodes CDR1 MDHEN and CDR2 SYDVKM. Deletions cut 3 bases from V and 1 base from J, with 19 bases between. The CDR3 here is CASSFSVVSADSGNTIYF. Written as DNA, the CDR3 is TGTGCCAGCAGTTTCAGCGTCGTCTCCGCCGATTCTGGAAACACCATATATTTT.

This chain connects TRBV20-1 to TRBJ2-3; the match to TRBD2 covers 10 bases. The germline V gene has CDR1 DFQATT and CDR2 SNEGSKA (reference sequence). CDR3 length: 14 residues. V shed 5 bases and J 1 base; nucleotides not matched to a gene: 3. The CDR3 sequence: CSAPGLAGTDTQYF. The CDR3 bases are TGCAGTGCTCCCGGACTAGCGGGCACAGATACGCAGTATTTT.

This clonotype was counted a single time. V usage is TRBV28 and J usage is TRBJ1-1; perhaps TRBD1 as D (6 bases). This CDR3 is 13 amino acids long. Trimming left V 2 bases short and J 6 bases short, with 10 bases between. From germline, CDR1 is MDHEN and CDR2 SYDVKM. The DNA for the CDR3 is TGTGCCAGCAGTTTAGGGGGCGCCTCTGAAGCTTTCTTT. Its translation: CASSLGGASEAFF. Full variable domain (remainder filled in from reference TRBV28 and TRBJ1-1): DVKVTQSSRYLVKRTGEKVFLECVQDMDHENMFWYRQDPGLGLRLIYFSYDVKMKEKGDIPEGYSVSREKKERFSLILESASTNQTSMYLCASSLGGASEAFFGQGTRLTVV.

This clonotype was observed a handful of times. The genes are TRBV20-1 and TRBJ2-2; tentatively, D is TRBD2 (6 bases). This CDR3 contains 13 residues. Trimming stripped 6 bases from V and 0 bases from J, with 8 bases between. Per the germline V gene, CDR1 is DFQATT and CDR2 is SNEGSKA (reference sequence). The CDR3 DNA is TGCAGTGCACGACTAGCGAACACCGGGGAGCTGTTTTTT. It translates to CSARLANTGELFF.

The chain joins TRBV13 to TRBJ2-7; 14 bases are shared with TRBD2. This CDR3 has 18 amino acids. V shed 5 bases, J shed 7 bases, and the junction held 16 bases outside the gene matches. Germline CDR1 reads PRHDT; CDR2 reads FYEKMQ (reference sequence). The chain's CDR3 is CASSHRTSGRKRGKEQYV. CDR3 coding DNA: TGTGCCAGCAGCCACCGGACTAGCGGGAGGAAACGGGGGAAGGAGCAGTACGTC.

The CDR3, as DNA: TGTGCCAGCAGTGAATGGGGTTCCCAGCATTTT. Encoded protein: CASSEWGSQHF. The V gene is TRBV6-1, the J gene TRBJ1-5; D is uncertain. Germline CDR1 is MNHNS and CDR2 is SASEGT. The CDR3 runs to 11 residues. Trimming removed 2 bases at V and 11 bases at J, with 7 bases between.

The sample holds a few counts of this clonotype. V and J are TRBV29-1 and TRBJ1-5; the match to TRBD1 covers 7 bases. This CDR3 has 14 amino acids. Germline CDR1 SQVTM, CDR2 ANQGSEA. After removal of 6 bases from V and 0 bases from J, the junction contained 5 bases not matched to a gene. The CDR3 bases are TGCAGCGTCGGCACAGGGGTTAGCAATCAGCCCCAGCATTTT. It is translated as CSVGTGVSNQPQHF.

This clonotype occurred a few times. The chain is built from TRBV28 and TRBJ2-7, with 9 bases that match TRBD2. The germline V gene has CDR1 MDHEN and CDR2 SYDVKM. The CDR3 length is 16 residues. V lost 3 bases to trimming and J lost 4 bases; unmatched junction nucleotides: 10. This chain's CDR3 is CASSFRREGLVYEQYV. DNA for the CDR3: TGTGCCAGCAGTTTCCGGCGGGAGGGTTTGGTTTACGAGCAGTACGTC.